One TCR beta chain is described in this entry. This sample was included in a study of blood T cell repertoires in COVID-19. Profiling relied on immunoSEQ multiplex PCR, and the TCRdb table lists in-frame clones only, not all of them. The sample has approximately 230,000 clones; around 89% are singletons. Trimming removed 3 bases from V and 2 bases from J; junction bases left unmatched: 3. The V gene's germline CDR1 is SGDLS and CDR2 YYNGEE. The CDR3 length is 14 residues. The V call is TRBV9, the J call TRBJ2-5, with TRBD2 identical over 8 bases. This receptor was taken from a woman in her twenties or thirties with COVID-19, enrolled during active disease. Sample: peripheral blood. The CDR3 DNA is TGTGCCAGCAGCGGCCGGGAGGGACAAGAGACCCAGTACTTC. The encoded protein is CASSGREGQETQYF.